These 9 T cell receptor beta chains were sequenced from one sample in a study of blood T cell repertoires in COVID-19. The method was immunoSEQ multiplex PCR; TCRdb's version includes in-frame clones alone and lacks a portion of them. In the table there are 85,000 to 95,000 clones, 89% of which are singletons. What was sequenced was peripheral blood. The receptors stem from a man aged 55-75 years with COVID-19, enrolled during active disease.

V gene TRBV11-3 combines with J gene TRBJ2-7, with 10 nucleotides matching TRBD2. V gave up 5 bases and J gave up 3 bases; unmatched junction bases: 7. The CDR3 sequence is 15 residues long. Looked up from germline, CDR1 is SGHNT and CDR2 is YENEEA. CDR3 residues: CASSAGTSASYEQYF. The CDR3 DNA is TGTGCCAGCAGCGCCGGGACTAGCGCGAGCTACGAGCAGTACTTC.

This chain joins TRBV27 and TRBJ1-2; D remains unclear. This CDR3 contains 15 residues. Germline V CDR1 and CDR2: MNHEY, SMNVEV (reference sequence). Trimming removed 6 bases from V and 3 bases from J, with 17 bases in between. The CDR3 loop reads CASSFTSDTYYGYTF. The CDR3 nucleotides read TGTGCCAGCAGCTTTACCTCCGACACGTACTATGGCTACACCTTC.

The rearrangement uses TRBV9 and TRBJ2-5; 7 positions match TRBD1. There are 15 residues in the CDR3. J lost 5 bases, V lost 3 bases, and 10 bases had no gene match. The V gene's germline CDR1 is SGDLS and CDR2 YYNGEE. The CDR3 DNA sequence: TGTGCCAGCAGCGAAGGGACAGCCCCTGGGGAGACCCAGTACTTC. Protein product: CASSEGTAPGETQYF.

This rearrangement joins TRBV5-4 to TRBJ1-2, with D possibly TRBD1 on 6 matching bases. Germline V gives CDR1 SGHNT, CDR2 YYREEE (reference sequence). This CDR3 comprises 14 residues. Trimming removed 4 bases at V and 4 bases at J, with 14 bases between. The CDR3, as DNA: TGTGCCAGCAGCGGCCGACAGGCAGCCTATGGCTACACCTTC. This gives the protein CASSGRQAAYGYTF.

This chain links TRBV16 with TRBJ1-5; 7 positions agree with TRBD1. The germline CDR1 and CDR2 sequences are KGHSY and FQNENV. The CDR3 runs to 16 residues. V shed 0 bases and J 3 bases; nucleotides not matched to a gene: 5. Here the CDR3 reads CASSQSTGEVNQPQHF. CDR3 nucleotides: TGTGCCAGCAGCCAATCCACAGGGGAGGTCAATCAGCCCCAGCATTTT.

This clone has a single count. This chain uses TRBV5-1 with TRBJ1-5; 10 positions agree with TRBD1. The V segment lost 4 bases and the J segment 6 bases; nucleotides outside the gene matches: 7. Germline lookup yields CDR1 SGHRS and CDR2 YFSETQ. The CDR3 is 15 amino acids. The CDR3 bases are TGCGCCAGCAGCCCGGGGACAGGGGTGAGTCAGCCCCAGCATTTT. Encoded protein: CASSPGTGVSQPQHF.

V is TRBV27 and J is TRBJ2-2; 11 nucleotides line up with TRBD2. J lost 5 bases, V lost 6 bases, and 11 bases had no gene match. The CDR3 length is 17 residues. Germline V lookup: CDR1 MNHEY, CDR2 SMNVEV (reference sequence). The CDR3 nucleotides read TGTGCCAGCAGATCCGGGACTGGACTAGCGGGTACCGGGGAGCTGTTTTTT. It translates to CASRSGTGLAGTGELFF.

This clone has more than one count but fewer than ten. The V and J genes are TRBV19 and TRBJ2-3; D not certain. Germline V gene lookup returns CDR1 LNHDA and CDR2 SQIVND (reference sequence). The V end lost 6 bases, the J end lost 0 bases, and 10 bases lay between the germline ends. CDR3 size: 14 residues. CDR3 sequence reads: CASSKLSSTDTQYF. The CDR3 DNA is TGTGCCAGTAGCAAGCTTTCTAGCACAGATACGCAGTATTTT.

The chain carries TRBV21-1 and TRBJ2-7; the DNA was not compared with TRBD2, the D call given in the table. TRBV21-1 is assigned pseudogene status. This CDR3 contains 19 residues. DNA for the CDR3: TGTGCCAGCAGCAAGAATGACGGTGAGGGAGGCGGTCCCCGCCACGAGCAGTACTTC. Translating gives CASSKNDGEGGGPRHEQYF.